The 10 T cell receptor beta chains in this list originate from one sample, sequenced in a study of cytomegalovirus exposure and HLA in healthy donors. In the PCR, 60 Vbeta and 13 Jbeta primers were used. Sequencing used immunoSEQ multiplex PCR; TCRdb keeps in-frame clones, though not all of them. Of about 120,000 clones detected, around four fifths appear once; the ten largest clones hold 1.5% to 2%. Sequencing was done on a sample of PBMCs. These receptors were obtained from a man in his forties or fifties in good health and CMV-seronegative.

This clone was seen only a few times. The chain has TRBV4-2 and TRBJ2-5, with D perhaps matching TRBD1 (6 bases). There are 13 residues in the CDR3. V was trimmed by 5 bases and J by 4 bases, leaving 11 bases between them. Germline loops: CDR1 LGHNA, CDR2 YNFKEQ. The CDR3 is CASSDRGSETQYF. The CDR3 nucleotides are TGTGCCAGCAGCGATAGGGGGTCAGAGACCCAGTACTTC.

This chain links TRBV10-1 with TRBJ1-5; unclear D gene. V gave up 7 bases and J gave up 0 bases, with 7 bases separating them. CDR1 WNHNN and CDR2 SYGVQD come from the germline V gene (reference sequence). The CDR3 has 13 amino acids. The CDR3 loop reads CASKFYSNQPQHF. The DNA for the CDR3 is TGCGCCAGCAAATTCTATAGCAATCAGCCCCAGCATTTT.

The chain carries TRBV6-5 and TRBJ1-1; D might be TRBD1 (6 bases). V lost 5 bases, J lost 12 bases, and 13 bases lay in between. Germline assignment: CDR1 MNHEY and CDR2 SVGAGI. The CDR3 has 11 residues. CDR3 loop: CASSIGTRTFF. The CDR3 DNA reads TGTGCCAGCAGTATTGGGACACGAACTTTCTTT.

J is TRBJ2-1 and V is TRBV5-4, with 10 bases aligning to TRBD2. V was pared by 4 bases and J by 5 bases, with 3 bases of the junction left unmatched. CDR3 length: 14 amino acids. CDR1 and CDR2 from the germline V gene are SGHNT and YYREEE (reference sequence). CDR3 sequence reads: CASSRTSGNNEQFF. The CDR3 DNA follows: TGTGCCAGCAGCCGGACTAGCGGAAACAATGAGCAGTTCTTC.

The gene calls are TRBV12-5 and TRBJ2-3; weak D call: TRBD2 (6 bases). CDR1 and CDR2 from the germline V gene are LGHNT and FRNRAP. Trimming took off 0 bases at V and 1 base at J, with 14 bases between the two ends. This CDR3 region has 17 residues. The CDR3 region has the DNA TGTGCTAGTGGTTTGGTACTTGATGGGACTGGCACAGATACGCAGTATTTT. Protein: CASGLVLDGTGTDTQYF.

The CDR3 DNA reads TGCGCCAGCAGCCGCCCGGGGGCTAATGAAAAACTGTTTTTT. This translates into CASSRPGANEKLFF. V is TRBV4-3 and J is TRBJ1-4; possible D gene TRBD1, 5 bases. This CDR3 comprises 14 residues. Germline loops: CDR1 LGHNA, CDR2 YSLEER. Trimming removed 4 bases from V and 3 bases from J, with 9 bases in between.

This rearrangement joins TRBV7-2 to TRBJ2-3, with D maybe TRBD2 (5 bases). CDR3 length: 14 amino acids. Germline values: CDR1 SGHTA, CDR2 FQGNSA. V was trimmed by 6 bases and J by 1 base, leaving 11 bases between them. In DNA form, the CDR3 reads TGTGCCAGCAGGCCTCCCGGGGGCACAGATACGCAGTATTTT. Amino acids: CASRPPGGTDTQYF.

The chain couples TRBV11-2 to TRBJ1-2; TRBD1 matches 9 bases. Per the germline V gene, CDR1 is SGHAT and CDR2 is FQNNGV. This CDR3 has 13 residues. J gave up 5 bases and V 5 bases, and 3 bases lay outside the gene matches. The CDR3 coding sequence is TGTGCCAGCAGCGCAGGACAGGGGTATGGCTACACCTTC. It codes for CASSAGQGYGYTF. The full variable domain, its missing parts supplied by reference TRBV11-2 and TRBJ1-2, is EAGVAQSPRYKIIEKRQSVAFWCNPISGHATLYWYQQILGQGPKLLIQFQNNGVVDDSQLPKDRFSAERLKGVDSTLKIQPAKLEDSAVYLCASSAGQGYGYTFGSGTRLTVV.

The CDR3 spells CASRGKGARGYTF. CDR3 in DNA: TGTGCCAGCAGGGGGAAAGGGGCCAGAGGCTACACCTTC. The rearrangement uses TRBV21-1 and TRBJ1-2; whether TRBD1, the table's D call, matches the DNA was not checked. TRBV21-1 is recorded as a pseudogene. This CDR3 has 13 amino acids.

V is TRBV6-5 and J is TRBJ1-3; no definite D call. In germline, CDR1 is MNHEY, CDR2 SVGAGI. The CDR3 extends over 15 amino acids. With 3 bases removed from V and 2 bases from J, the gap between germline ends came to 11 bases. CDR3 coding DNA: TGTGCCAGCAGTTATTCCGCGGGGACTGGAAACACCATATATTTT. Protein product: CASSYSAGTGNTIYF.